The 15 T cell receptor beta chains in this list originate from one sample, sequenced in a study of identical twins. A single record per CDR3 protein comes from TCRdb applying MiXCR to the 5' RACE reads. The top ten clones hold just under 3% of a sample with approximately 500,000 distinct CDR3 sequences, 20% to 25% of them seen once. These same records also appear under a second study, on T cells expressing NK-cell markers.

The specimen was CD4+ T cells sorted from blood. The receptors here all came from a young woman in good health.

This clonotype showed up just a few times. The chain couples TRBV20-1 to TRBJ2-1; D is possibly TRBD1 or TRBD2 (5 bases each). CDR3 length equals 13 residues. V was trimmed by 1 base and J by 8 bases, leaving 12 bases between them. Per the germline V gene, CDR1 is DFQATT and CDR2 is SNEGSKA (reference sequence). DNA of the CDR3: TGCAGTGCTAGAGTCGGGGCCGGTGATGAGCAGTTCTTC. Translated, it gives CSARVGAGDEQFF.

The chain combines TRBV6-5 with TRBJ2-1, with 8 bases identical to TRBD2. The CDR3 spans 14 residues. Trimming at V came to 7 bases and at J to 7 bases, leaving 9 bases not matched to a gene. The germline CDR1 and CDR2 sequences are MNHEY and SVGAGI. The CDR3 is CASNSRGGGNEQFF. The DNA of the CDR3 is TGTGCCAGCAATTCCCGGGGGGGCGGGAATGAGCAGTTCTTC.

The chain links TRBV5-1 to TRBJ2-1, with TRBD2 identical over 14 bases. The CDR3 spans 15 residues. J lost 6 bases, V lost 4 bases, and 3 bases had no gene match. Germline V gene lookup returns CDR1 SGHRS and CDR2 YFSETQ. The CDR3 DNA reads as TGCGCCAGCAGCGTGGGACTAGCGGGAGTCAATGAGCAGTTCTTC. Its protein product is CASSVGLAGVNEQFF.

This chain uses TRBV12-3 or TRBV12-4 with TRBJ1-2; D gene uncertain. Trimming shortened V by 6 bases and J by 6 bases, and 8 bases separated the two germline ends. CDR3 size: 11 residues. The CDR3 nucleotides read TGTGCCAGCAGGCTTGGGAATGGCTACACCTTC. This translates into CASRLGNGYTF.

The DNA of the CDR3 is TGTGCCAGCAGCGTACCGGGACAGGCAATAACCGGGGAGCTGTTTTTT. This encodes CASSVPGQAITGELFF. The chain is built from TRBV7-9 and TRBJ2-2; 8 bases fit TRBD1. Germline values: CDR1 SEHNR, CDR2 FQNEAQ (reference sequence). The CDR3 consists of 16 residues. J was trimmed by 5 bases and V by 5 bases; bases with no gene match: 10.

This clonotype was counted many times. The CDR3 coding sequence is TGTGCCAGCAGATCGGGACAGCTATACAATGAGCAGTTCTTC. It codes for CASRSGQLYNEQFF. The chain links TRBV12-3 or TRBV12-4 to TRBJ2-1; 7 bases fit TRBD1. Trimming took 6 bases from V and 4 from J; bases not matched to a gene: 6. The CDR3 covers 14 residues.

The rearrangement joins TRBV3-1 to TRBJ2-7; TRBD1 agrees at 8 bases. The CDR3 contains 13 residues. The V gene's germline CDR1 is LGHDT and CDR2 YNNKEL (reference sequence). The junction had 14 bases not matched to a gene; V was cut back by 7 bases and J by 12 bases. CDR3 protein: CASTPPGQVRMYF. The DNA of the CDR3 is TGTGCCAGCACTCCCCCGGGACAGGTGAGAATGTACTTC.

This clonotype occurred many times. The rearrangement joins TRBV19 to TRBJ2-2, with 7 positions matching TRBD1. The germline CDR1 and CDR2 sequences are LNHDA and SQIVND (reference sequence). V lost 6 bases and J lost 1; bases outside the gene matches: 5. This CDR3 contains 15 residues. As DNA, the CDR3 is TGTGCCAGTAGAGACACAGGGGTGAACACCGGGGAGCTGTTTTTT. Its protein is CASRDTGVNTGELFF.

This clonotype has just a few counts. The CDR3 bases are TGTGCCAGCAGCTTATCCGCCAATTCACCCCTCCACTTT. Translating gives CASSLSANSPLHF. The chain combines TRBV7-2 with TRBJ1-6; D is ambiguous. V lost 2 bases and J 7 bases, leaving 6 bases between the germline ends. In germline, CDR1 is SGHTA, CDR2 FQGNSA. The CDR3 loop spans 13 amino acids.

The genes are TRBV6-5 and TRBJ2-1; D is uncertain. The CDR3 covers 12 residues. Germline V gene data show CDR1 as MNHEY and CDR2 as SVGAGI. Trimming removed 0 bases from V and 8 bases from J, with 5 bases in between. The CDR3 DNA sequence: TGTGCCAGCAGTTACTCAGGTCATGAGCAGTTCTTC. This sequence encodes CASSYSGHEQFF.

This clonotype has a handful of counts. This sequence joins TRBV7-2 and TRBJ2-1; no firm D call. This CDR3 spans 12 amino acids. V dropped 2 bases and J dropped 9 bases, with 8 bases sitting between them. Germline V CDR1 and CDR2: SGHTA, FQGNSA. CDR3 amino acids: CASSLTGGEQFF. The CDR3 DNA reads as TGTGCCAGCAGCTTAACCGGCGGTGAGCAGTTCTTC.

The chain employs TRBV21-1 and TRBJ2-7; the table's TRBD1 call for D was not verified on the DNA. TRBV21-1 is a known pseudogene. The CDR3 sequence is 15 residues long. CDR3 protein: CASSLGTGGFGEQYF. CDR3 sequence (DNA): TGTGCCAGCAGCCTAGGGACAGGGGGCTTTGGGGAGCAGTACTTC.

CDR3 nucleotide sequence: TGTGCCAGCAGCGTTAATCGGGATACGCAGTATTTT. Translating gives CASSVNRDTQYF. This rearrangement joins TRBV9 to TRBJ2-3, with no clear D. Trimming removed 2 bases at V and 6 bases at J, with 7 bases between. The CDR3 sequence is 12 residues long. Germline CDR1 reads SGDLS; CDR2 reads YYNGEE.

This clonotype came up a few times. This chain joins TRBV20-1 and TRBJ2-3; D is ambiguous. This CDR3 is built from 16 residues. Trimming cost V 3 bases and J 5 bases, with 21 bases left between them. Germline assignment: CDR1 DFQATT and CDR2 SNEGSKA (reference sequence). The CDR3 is CSASLVMGRLGDTQYF. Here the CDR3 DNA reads TGCAGTGCTAGCCTGGTAATGGGTCGGCTTGGAGATACGCAGTATTTT.

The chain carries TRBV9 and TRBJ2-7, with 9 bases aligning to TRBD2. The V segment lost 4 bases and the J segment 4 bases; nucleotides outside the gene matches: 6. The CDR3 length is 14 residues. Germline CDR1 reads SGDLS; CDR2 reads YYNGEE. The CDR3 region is CASSLTTSGYEQYF. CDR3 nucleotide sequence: TGTGCCAGCAGCTTGACGACTAGCGGTTACGAGCAGTACTTC.